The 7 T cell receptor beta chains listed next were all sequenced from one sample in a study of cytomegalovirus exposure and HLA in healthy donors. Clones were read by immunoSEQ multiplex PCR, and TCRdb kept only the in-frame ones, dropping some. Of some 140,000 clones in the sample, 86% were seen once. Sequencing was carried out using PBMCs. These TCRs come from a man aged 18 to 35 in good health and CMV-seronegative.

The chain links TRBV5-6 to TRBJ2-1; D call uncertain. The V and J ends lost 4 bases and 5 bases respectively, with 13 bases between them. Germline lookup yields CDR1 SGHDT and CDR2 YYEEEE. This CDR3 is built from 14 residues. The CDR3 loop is CASSLSNRDNEQFF. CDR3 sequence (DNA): TGTGCCAGCAGCCTGTCGAACCGGGACAATGAGCAGTTCTTC.

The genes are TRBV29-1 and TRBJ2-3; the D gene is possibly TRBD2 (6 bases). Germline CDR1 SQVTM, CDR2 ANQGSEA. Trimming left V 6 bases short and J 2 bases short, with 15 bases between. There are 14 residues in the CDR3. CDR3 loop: CSVGSRGITDTQYF. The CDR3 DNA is TGCAGCGTCGGGAGCCGGGGGATCACAGATACGCAGTATTTT.

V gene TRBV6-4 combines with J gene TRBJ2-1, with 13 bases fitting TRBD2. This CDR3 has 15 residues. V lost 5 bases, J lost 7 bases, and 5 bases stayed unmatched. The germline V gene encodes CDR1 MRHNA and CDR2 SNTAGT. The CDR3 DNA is TGTGCCAGCAGTAGGACTAGCGGGAGTTTTAATGAGCAGTTCTTC. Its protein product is CASSRTSGSFNEQFF.

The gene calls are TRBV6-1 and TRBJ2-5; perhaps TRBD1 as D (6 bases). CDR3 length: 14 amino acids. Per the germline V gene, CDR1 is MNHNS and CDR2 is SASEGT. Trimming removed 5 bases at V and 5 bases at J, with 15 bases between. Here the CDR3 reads CASSTGLGGETQYF. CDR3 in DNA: TGTGCCAGCAGTACAGGGCTAGGCGGGGAGACCCAGTACTTC.

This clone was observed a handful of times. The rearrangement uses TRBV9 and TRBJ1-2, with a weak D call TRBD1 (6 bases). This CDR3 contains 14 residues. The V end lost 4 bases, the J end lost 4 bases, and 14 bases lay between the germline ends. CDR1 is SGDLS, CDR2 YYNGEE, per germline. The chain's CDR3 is CASSREGGSYGYTF. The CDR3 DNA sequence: TGTGCCAGCAGCCGGGAGGGGGGATCCTATGGCTACACCTTC.

CDR3 coding DNA: TGTGCCAGTTATAGGGGTGTTGAAGCTTTCTTT. It translates to CASYRGVEAFF. This chain links TRBV6-5 with TRBJ1-1, with D possibly TRBD1 on 5 matching bases. The CDR3 spans 11 residues. Germline V gene sequence: CDR1 MNHEY, CDR2 SVGAGI. Trimming removed 9 bases from V and 7 bases from J, with 12 bases in between.

For the CDR3, the DNA is TGTGCCAGCAGCTCGACAAGGACTAGGGGGGCGGATGAGCAGTTCTTC. Its translation: CASSSTRTRGADEQFF. The genes are TRBV7-9 and TRBJ2-1; perhaps TRBD2 as D (7 bases). The CDR3 is 16 amino acids. Germline V gene sequence: CDR1 SEHNR, CDR2 FQNEAQ (reference sequence). Trimming pared 4 bases from V and 8 bases from J, leaving 21 bases between.